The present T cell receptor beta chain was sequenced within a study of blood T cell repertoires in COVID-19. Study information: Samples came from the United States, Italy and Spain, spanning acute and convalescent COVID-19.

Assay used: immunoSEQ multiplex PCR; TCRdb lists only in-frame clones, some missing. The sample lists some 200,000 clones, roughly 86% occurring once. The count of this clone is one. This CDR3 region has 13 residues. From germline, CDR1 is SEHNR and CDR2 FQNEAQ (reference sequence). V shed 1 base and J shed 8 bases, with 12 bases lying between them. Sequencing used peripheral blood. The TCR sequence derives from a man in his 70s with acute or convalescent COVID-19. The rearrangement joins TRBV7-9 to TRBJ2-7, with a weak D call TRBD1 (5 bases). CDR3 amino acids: CASSLEDTTKQYF. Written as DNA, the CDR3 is TGTGCCAGCAGCTTAGAGGACACAACCAAGCAGTACTTC.